The present T cell receptor beta chain was sequenced within a study of CD8 T cells in Susac syndrome. Random hexamers served to reverse transcribe roughly 0.45 to 1 ug RNA. TCRdb re-derived calls from the immunoSEQ multiplex PCR reads in MiXCR, one entry per CDR3 protein. The table has roughly 110,000 distinct CDR3 sequences, 85% to 95% seen once. This receptor was identified in a human donor in good health. The specimen sequenced was CD4+ T cells from PBMCs.

In DNA form, the CDR3 reads TGTGCCAGCAGCGCTATAGCGGGGGGGCCAACAGATACGCAGTATTTT. Its translation: CASSAIAGGPTDTQYF. The rearrangement uses TRBV7-3 and TRBJ2-3; TRBD2 matches at 11 bases. Germline-derived CDR1 and CDR2 are SGHTA and FQGTGA. This CDR3 is built from 16 residues. V lost 5 bases and J lost 3; bases outside the gene matches: 7.